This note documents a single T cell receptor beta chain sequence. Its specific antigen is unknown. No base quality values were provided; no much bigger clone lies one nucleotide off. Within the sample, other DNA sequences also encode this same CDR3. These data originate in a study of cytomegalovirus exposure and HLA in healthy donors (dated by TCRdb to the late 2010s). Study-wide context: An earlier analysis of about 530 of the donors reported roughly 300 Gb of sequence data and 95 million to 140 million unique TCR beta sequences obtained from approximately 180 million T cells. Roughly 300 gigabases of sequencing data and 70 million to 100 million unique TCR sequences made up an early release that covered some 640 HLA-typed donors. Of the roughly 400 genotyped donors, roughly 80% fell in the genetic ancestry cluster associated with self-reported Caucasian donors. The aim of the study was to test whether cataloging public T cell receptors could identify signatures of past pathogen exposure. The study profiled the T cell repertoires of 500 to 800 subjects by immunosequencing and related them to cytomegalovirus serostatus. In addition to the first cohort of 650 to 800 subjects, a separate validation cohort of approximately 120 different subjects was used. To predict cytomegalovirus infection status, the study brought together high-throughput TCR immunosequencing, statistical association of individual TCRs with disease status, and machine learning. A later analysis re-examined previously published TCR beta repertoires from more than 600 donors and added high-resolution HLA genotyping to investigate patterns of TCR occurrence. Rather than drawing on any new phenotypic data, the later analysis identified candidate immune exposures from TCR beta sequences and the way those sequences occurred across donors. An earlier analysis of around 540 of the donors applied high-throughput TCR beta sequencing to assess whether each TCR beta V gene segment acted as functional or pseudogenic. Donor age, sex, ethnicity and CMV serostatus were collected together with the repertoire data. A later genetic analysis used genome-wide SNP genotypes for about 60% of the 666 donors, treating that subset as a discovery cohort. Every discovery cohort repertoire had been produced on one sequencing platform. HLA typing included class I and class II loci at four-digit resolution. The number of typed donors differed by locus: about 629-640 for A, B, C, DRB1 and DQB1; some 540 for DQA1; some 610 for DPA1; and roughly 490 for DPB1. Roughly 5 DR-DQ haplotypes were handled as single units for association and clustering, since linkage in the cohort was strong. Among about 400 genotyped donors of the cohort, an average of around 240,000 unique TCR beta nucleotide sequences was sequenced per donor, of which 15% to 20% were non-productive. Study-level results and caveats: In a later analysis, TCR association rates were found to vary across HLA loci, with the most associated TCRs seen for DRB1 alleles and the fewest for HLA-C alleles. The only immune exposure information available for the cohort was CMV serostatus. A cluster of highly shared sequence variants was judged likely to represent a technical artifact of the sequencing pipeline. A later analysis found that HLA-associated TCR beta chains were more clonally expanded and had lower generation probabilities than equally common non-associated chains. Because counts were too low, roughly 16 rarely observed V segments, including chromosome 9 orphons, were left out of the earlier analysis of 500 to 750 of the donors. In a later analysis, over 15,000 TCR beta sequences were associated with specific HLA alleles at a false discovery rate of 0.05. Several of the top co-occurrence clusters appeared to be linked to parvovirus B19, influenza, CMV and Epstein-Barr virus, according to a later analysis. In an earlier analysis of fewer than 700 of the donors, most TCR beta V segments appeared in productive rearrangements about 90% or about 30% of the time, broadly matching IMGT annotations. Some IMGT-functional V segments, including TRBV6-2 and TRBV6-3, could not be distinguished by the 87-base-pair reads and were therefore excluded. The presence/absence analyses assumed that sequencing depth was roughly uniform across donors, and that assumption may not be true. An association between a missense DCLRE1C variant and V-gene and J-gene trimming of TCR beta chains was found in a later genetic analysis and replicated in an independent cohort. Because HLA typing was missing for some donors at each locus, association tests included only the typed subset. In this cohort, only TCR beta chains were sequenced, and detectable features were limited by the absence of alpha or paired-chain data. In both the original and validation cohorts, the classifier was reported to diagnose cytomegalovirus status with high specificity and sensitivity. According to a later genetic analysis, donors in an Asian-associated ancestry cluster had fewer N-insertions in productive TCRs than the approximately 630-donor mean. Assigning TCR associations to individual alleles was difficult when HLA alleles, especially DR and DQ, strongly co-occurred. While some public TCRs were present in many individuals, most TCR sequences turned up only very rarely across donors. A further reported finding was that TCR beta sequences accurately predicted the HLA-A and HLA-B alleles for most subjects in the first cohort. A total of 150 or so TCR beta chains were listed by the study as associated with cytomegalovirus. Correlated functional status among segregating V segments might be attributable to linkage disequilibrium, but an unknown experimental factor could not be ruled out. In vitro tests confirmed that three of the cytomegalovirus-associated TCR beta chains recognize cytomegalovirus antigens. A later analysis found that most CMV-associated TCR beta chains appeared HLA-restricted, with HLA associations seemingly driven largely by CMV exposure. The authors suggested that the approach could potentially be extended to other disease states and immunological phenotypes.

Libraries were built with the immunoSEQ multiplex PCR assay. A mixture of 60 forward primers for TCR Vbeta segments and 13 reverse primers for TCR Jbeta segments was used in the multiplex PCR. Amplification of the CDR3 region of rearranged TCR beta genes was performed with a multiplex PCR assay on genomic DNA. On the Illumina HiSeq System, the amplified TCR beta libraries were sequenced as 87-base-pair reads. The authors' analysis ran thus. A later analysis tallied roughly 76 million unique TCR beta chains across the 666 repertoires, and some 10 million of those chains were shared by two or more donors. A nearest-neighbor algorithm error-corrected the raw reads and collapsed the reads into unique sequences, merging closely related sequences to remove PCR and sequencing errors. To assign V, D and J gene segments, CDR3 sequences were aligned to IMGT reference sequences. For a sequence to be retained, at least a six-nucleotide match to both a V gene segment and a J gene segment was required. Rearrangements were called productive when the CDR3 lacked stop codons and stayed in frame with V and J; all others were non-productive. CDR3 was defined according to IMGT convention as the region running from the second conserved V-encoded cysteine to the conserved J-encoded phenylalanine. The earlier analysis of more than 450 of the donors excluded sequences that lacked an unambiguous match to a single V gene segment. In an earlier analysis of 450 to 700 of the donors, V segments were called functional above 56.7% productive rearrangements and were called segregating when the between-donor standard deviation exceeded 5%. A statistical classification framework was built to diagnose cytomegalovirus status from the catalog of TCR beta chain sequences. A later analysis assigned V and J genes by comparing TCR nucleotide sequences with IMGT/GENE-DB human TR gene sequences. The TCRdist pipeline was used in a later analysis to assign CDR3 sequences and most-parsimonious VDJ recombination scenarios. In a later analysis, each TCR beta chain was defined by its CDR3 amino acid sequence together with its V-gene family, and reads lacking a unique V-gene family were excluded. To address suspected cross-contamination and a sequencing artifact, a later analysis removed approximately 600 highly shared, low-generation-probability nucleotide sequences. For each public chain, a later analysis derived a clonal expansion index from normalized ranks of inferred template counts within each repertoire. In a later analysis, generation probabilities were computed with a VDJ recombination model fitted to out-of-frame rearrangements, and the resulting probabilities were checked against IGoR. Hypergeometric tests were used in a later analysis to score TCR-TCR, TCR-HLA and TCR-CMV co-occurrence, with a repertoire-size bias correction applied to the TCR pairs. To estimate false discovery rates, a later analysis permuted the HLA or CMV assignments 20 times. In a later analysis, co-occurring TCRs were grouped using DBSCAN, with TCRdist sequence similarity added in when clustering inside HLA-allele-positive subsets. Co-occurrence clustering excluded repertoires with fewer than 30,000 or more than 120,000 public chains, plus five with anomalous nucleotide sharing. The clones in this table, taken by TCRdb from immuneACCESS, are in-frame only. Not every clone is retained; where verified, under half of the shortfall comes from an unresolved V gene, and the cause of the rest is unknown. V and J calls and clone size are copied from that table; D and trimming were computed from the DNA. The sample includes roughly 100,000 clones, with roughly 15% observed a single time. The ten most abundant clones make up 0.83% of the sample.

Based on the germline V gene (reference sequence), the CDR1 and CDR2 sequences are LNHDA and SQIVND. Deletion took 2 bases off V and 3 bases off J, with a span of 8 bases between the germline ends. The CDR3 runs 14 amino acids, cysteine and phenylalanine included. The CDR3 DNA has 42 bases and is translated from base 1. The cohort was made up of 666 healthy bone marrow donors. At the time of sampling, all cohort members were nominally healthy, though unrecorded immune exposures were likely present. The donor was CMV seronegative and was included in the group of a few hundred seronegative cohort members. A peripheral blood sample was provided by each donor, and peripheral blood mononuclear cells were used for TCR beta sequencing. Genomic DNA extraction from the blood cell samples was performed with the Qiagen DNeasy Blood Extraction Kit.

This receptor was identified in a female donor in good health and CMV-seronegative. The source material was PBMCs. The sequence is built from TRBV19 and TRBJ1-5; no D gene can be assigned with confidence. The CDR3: CASSIPGVNQPQHF. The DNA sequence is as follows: TGTGCCAGTAGTATACCCGGGGTCAATCAGCCCCAGCATTTT.